A single sample is the source of the 10 T cell receptor beta chains below, sequenced in a study of cytomegalovirus exposure and HLA in healthy donors. The primer mix had 60 Vbeta and 13 Jbeta primers. The table came from immunoSEQ multiplex PCR; TCRdb's copy has only in-frame clones and leaves some out. Here the sample spans some 120,000 clones, roughly four fifths being singletons. Source material: PBMCs. Every receptor here comes from a woman between 40 and 55 years old in good health and CMV-seropositive.

This sequence joins TRBV6-1 and TRBJ1-1, with D uncertain. The CDR3 consists of 14 residues. Looked up from germline, CDR1 is MNHNS and CDR2 is SASEGT. V was cut by 5 bases and J by 0 bases, with 10 bases left in between. The CDR3 loop reads CASSPHTMNTEAFF. For the CDR3, the DNA is TGTGCCAGCAGTCCACATACAATGAACACTGAAGCTTTCTTT.

V and J are TRBV14 and TRBJ2-5; D is uncertain. Germline values: CDR1 SGHDN, CDR2 FVKESK. CDR3 length: 13 residues. The V and J ends lost 2 bases and 3 bases respectively, with 7 bases between them. The DNA for the CDR3 is TGTGCCAGCAGCCAATTTACAGAAGAGACCCAGTACTTC. Its protein is CASSQFTEETQYF. Complete variable domain (other parts from reference TRBV14 and TRBJ2-5): EAGVTQFPSHSVIEKGQTVTLRCDPISGHDNLYWYRRVMGKEIKFLLHFVKESKQDESGMPNNRFLAERTGGTYSTLKVQPAELEDSGVYFCASSQFTEETQYFGPGTRLLVL.

This clone has just one count. This chain uses TRBV19 with TRBJ2-4; D is perhaps TRBD1 (5 bases). Trimming stripped 7 bases from V and 7 bases from J, with 11 bases between. The CDR3 is 12 amino acids. Per germline, CDR1 LNHDA and CDR2 SQIVND (reference sequence). The CDR3 DNA reads TGTGCCAGTAAGGCCCCAGGGAACATTCAGTACTTC. Amino acids: CASKAPGNIQYF.

The chain recombines TRBV4-1 with TRBJ2-7; a weak D match, TRBD1 (5 bases). Germline values: CDR1 MGHRA, CDR2 YSYEKL. Trimming shortened V by 1 base and J by 3 bases, and 13 bases separated the two germline ends. The CDR3 runs 15 residues. The CDR3 is CASSQAGPGIYEQYF. Here the CDR3 DNA reads TGCGCCAGCAGCCAAGCCGGGCCAGGGATCTACGAGCAGTACTTC.

This chain uses TRBV18 with TRBJ2-1; TRBD2 matches at 12 bases. This CDR3 spans 16 amino acids. Germline CDR1 and CDR2: KGHSH and LQKENI. Germline trimming cut 5 bases from V and 10 bases from J; bases unmatched to any gene: 12. The CDR3 DNA reads as TGTGCCAGCTCAAGCCGGACTAGCGGGGCCGGTCGGGAGCAGTTCTTC. Encoded protein: CASSSRTSGAGREQFF.

The table lists this clone with a few counts. V gene TRBV5-4 combines with J gene TRBJ2-7; D may be TRBD1 (6 bases). The CDR3 is made up of 14 amino acids. Germline values: CDR1 SGHNT, CDR2 YYREEE (reference sequence). Trimming left V 0 bases short and J 5 bases short, with 12 bases between. CDR3 DNA: TGTGCCAGCAGCTTGGAAACAGGGAACCACGAGCAGTACTTC. Its protein product is CASSLETGNHEQYF.

The V and J genes are TRBV30 and TRBJ2-3, with 13 bases fitting TRBD2. This CDR3 contains 18 residues. After removal of 2 bases from V and 0 bases from J, the junction contained 8 bases not matched to a gene. Germline V gene data show CDR1 as GTSNPN and CDR2 as SVGIG (reference sequence). The CDR3 DNA reads TGTGCCTGGAGTCTCATCCCGGGACTAGCGGGAAGCACAGATACGCAGTATTTT. Translation: CAWSLIPGLAGSTDTQYF. Looking up the rest from reference TRBV30 and TRBJ2-3 gives the full variable domain: SQTIHQWPATLVQPVGSPLSLECTVEGTSNPNLYWYRQAAGRGLQLLFYSVGIGQISSEVPQNLSASRPQDRQFILSSKKLLLSDSGFYLCAWSLIPGLAGSTDTQYFGPGTRLTVL.

The genes are TRBV6-5 and TRBJ1-2; tentative D call: TRBD1 (5 bases). The ends were cut back, 8 bases at V and 6 bases at J, with 22 bases in the middle. The germline V gene encodes CDR1 MNHEY and CDR2 SVGAGI. CDR3 length: 15 amino acids. CDR3 region: CASGPRGHNFDGYTF. Written as DNA, the CDR3 is TGTGCCAGCGGCCCCCGTGGACATAATTTTGATGGCTACACCTTC.

This clone was seen only once. The V call is TRBV19, the J call TRBJ2-2; 7 bases line up with TRBD2. Germline CDR1 LNHDA, CDR2 SQIVND (reference sequence). The CDR3 has 15 residues. V dropped 5 bases and J dropped 6; count of bases not matched to a gene: 9. The CDR3 region has the DNA TGTGCCAGTAGTCCCTCTAGCGGATTCGCCGGGGAGCTGTTTTTT. Translation: CASSPSSGFAGELFF. The whole variable domain, remainder taken from reference TRBV19 and TRBJ2-2, is DGGITQSPKYLFRKEGQNVTLSCEQNLNHDAMYWYRQDPGQGLRLIYYSQIVNDFQKGDIAEGYSVSREKKESFPLTVTSAQKNPTAFYLCASSPSSGFAGELFFGEGSRLTVL.

The V and J genes are TRBV7-9 and TRBJ2-3; a possible D gene is TRBD1 (6 bases). Germline V gene data show CDR1 as SEHNR and CDR2 as FQNEAQ (reference sequence). The CDR3 contains 17 residues. V lost 5 bases and J lost 1, with 19 bases in between. Written as DNA, the CDR3 is TGTGCCAGCAGCAGAGGGGGACAACTCCATCGCACAGATACGCAGTATTTT. The encoded protein is CASSRGGQLHRTDTQYF.